This T cell receptor beta chain is drawn from a study of Tregs in tolerant kidney transplant recipients. Notes on the study in general: This study did not directly address biological reproducibility. For some patients, primers changed over time, blocking nucleotide-level comparison. Antigen-driven expansion was suggested because donor-specific Tregs expanded more than all Tregs in tolerant patients.

Sequencing was performed with immunoSEQ multiplex PCR; in TCRdb, only in-frame clones are kept and a portion is missing. The data hold approximately 99,000 clones, with around 91% observed a single time. In regard to this clone: No antigen is known for it.

Germline CDR1 MDHEN, CDR2 SYDVKM. The CDR3 has 17 residues. J lost 5 bases, V lost 7 bases, and 12 bases had no gene match. Thawed PBMCs were FACS-sorted into unstimulated CD4+CD25+CD127- regulatory T cells, CD4+CD25- non-regulatory cells, CD4 and CD8 cells. This receptor was identified in a human donor who received a combined kidney and bone marrow transplant. The source was CD4+ T cells from blood, collected before the transplant. This chain uses TRBV28 with TRBJ2-5, with 14 bases matching TRBD2. Here the CDR3 reads CASMGTRLAGGFETQYF. CDR3 DNA: TGTGCCAGCATGGGGACCCGACTAGCGGGAGGGTTCGAGACCCAGTACTTC.